A selection of T cell receptor beta chains follows, all from one sample in a study of identical twins. TCRdb redid the calling of the 5' RACE reads with MiXCR, one entry per CDR3 protein. The sample carries hundreds of thousands of distinct CDR3 sequences, about 20% recorded once. The same sample was also used in a study of T cells expressing NK-cell markers.

The sequenced sample was PBMCs. Receptor source: a woman between 18 and 30 years old in good health. CDR3s include the opening cysteine and the closing phenylalanine or tryptophan. The order of the fields is CDR3 DNA, CDR3 protein, V gene, D gene, J gene, clone size. A D gene is named only where the DNA matches it firmly. Clone sizes are given selectively: once, few, many, or a class where the clone is expanded.

cdr3_nt: TGTGCCAGCAGTCCCCCGGCGGGAGCCCAAATTAGACGGGAGACCCAGTACTTC
cdr3_aa: CASSPPAGAQIRRETQYF
v_call: TRBV12-3/TRBV12-4
d_call: TRBD2
j_call: TRBJ2-5
clone_size: few

cdr3_nt: TGTGCCAGCAGTGAATCCCGGGACCCCCAGGAGACCCAGTACTTC
cdr3_aa: CASSESRDPQETQYF
v_call: TRBV25-1
d_call: -
j_call: TRBJ2-5
clone_size: -

cdr3_nt: TGCAGCGTTCTTGACCCCGACGGCACCGGGGAGCTGTTTTTT
cdr3_aa: CSVLDPDGTGELFF
v_call: TRBV29-1
d_call: -
j_call: TRBJ2-2
clone_size: -

cdr3_nt: TGCAGTGCTCCGTCAAGCGCCTTCGGCTCCTACGAGCAGTACTTC
cdr3_aa: CSAPSSAFGSYEQYF
v_call: TRBV20-1
d_call: -
j_call: TRBJ2-7
clone_size: -

cdr3_nt: TGCGCCAGCAGTGATCTCTCAGGGGCTAACTATGGCTACACCTTC
cdr3_aa: CASSDLSGANYGYTF
v_call: TRBV10-2
d_call: -
j_call: TRBJ1-2
clone_size: -

cdr3_nt: TGTGCCAGCAGTTTTCTTACCCTTCCTGAAGCTTTCTTT
cdr3_aa: CASSFLTLPEAFF
v_call: TRBV12-3/TRBV12-4
d_call: -
j_call: TRBJ1-1
clone_size: many

cdr3_nt: TGTGCCATCAGTCGGGACAGCTATGGCTACACCTTC
cdr3_aa: CAISRDSYGYTF
v_call: TRBV10-3
d_call: TRBD1
j_call: TRBJ1-2
clone_size: few

cdr3_nt: TGTGCCAGCAGGGGTAGCGGGGGCTACAATGAGCAGTTCTTC
cdr3_aa: CASRGSGGYNEQFF
v_call: TRBV9
d_call: TRBD2
j_call: TRBJ2-1
clone_size: few

cdr3_nt: TGTGCCAGAGGGGTTAGGGGGCCGCAAGAGACCCAGTACTTC
cdr3_aa: CARGVRGPQETQYF
v_call: TRBV12-3/TRBV12-4
d_call: TRBD1
j_call: TRBJ2-5
clone_size: -

cdr3_nt: TGTGCCAGCAGCGCTCCGGGACAGGAGGTATATGGCTACACCTTC
cdr3_aa: CASSAPGQEVYGYTF
v_call: TRBV9
d_call: TRBD1
j_call: TRBJ1-2
clone_size: few

cdr3_nt: TGTGCTAGCAGCTCACGGAAGACAGGGGTGTGGGACACCGGGGAGCTGTTTTTT
cdr3_aa: CASSSRKTGVWDTGELFF
v_call: TRBV7-7
d_call: TRBD1
j_call: TRBJ2-2
clone_size: few

cdr3_nt: TGTGCCAGCAGAGGATTTACAGATACGCAGTATTTT
cdr3_aa: CASRGFTDTQYF
v_call: TRBV6-1
d_call: -
j_call: TRBJ2-3
clone_size: -

cdr3_nt: TGCAGTGCTAGAGACACAGTTTTCTCTGGAAACACCATATATTTT
cdr3_aa: CSARDTVFSGNTIYF
v_call: TRBV20-1
d_call: -
j_call: TRBJ1-3
clone_size: few

cdr3_nt: TGTGCCAGCAGTTTTGTGCGGGGAGGAAACACCGGGGAGCTGTTTTTT
cdr3_aa: CASSFVRGGNTGELFF
v_call: TRBV12-3/TRBV12-4
d_call: -
j_call: TRBJ2-2
clone_size: -

cdr3_nt: TGCGCCAGCAGCCAACGTCGGGGGGGAAATGAGCAGTTCTTC
cdr3_aa: CASSQRRGGNEQFF
v_call: TRBV4-1
d_call: TRBD2
j_call: TRBJ2-1
clone_size: -

cdr3_nt: TGTGCCAGCAGTACCGCAGGGTCAGAGACCCAGTACTTC
cdr3_aa: CASSTAGSETQYF
v_call: TRBV6-1
d_call: -
j_call: TRBJ2-5
clone_size: -

cdr3_nt: TGTGCCAGCAGTGAAGCAGTGGGGAACACTGAAGCTTTCTTT
cdr3_aa: CASSEAVGNTEAFF
v_call: TRBV6-1
d_call: -
j_call: TRBJ1-1
clone_size: -

cdr3_nt: TGCGCCAGCAGCACGCCTAGCGGGGGGAACACCGGGGAGCTGTTTTTT
cdr3_aa: CASSTPSGGNTGELFF
v_call: TRBV5-1
d_call: TRBD2
j_call: TRBJ2-2
clone_size: -

cdr3_nt: TGCAGCGTTGACCCCCCAGGGAGCGGGGGGTACAATGAGCAGTTCTTC
cdr3_aa: CSVDPPGSGGYNEQFF
v_call: TRBV29-1
d_call: TRBD2
j_call: TRBJ2-1
clone_size: few

cdr3_nt: TGCGCCAGCAGTTCGCCCGGGACAGGATTCTTCGAGCAGTACTTC
cdr3_aa: CASSSPGTGFFEQYF
v_call: TRBV5-1
d_call: TRBD1
j_call: TRBJ2-7
clone_size: few

cdr3_nt: TGTGCCAGCTCACCACTAGCGGAGGGGGCAGATACGCAGTATTTT
cdr3_aa: CASSPLAEGADTQYF
v_call: TRBV18
d_call: -
j_call: TRBJ2-3
clone_size: -

cdr3_nt: TGCAGCGCGACTAGCGGGACCGGGGAGCTGTTTTTT
cdr3_aa: CSATSGTGELFF
v_call: TRBV29-1
d_call: TRBD2
j_call: TRBJ2-2
clone_size: many

cdr3_nt: TGTGCCAGCACCGCCTCGGACAGGGGCCTTGGGGGCTACACCTTC
cdr3_aa: CASTASDRGLGGYTF
v_call: TRBV12-3/TRBV12-4
d_call: TRBD1
j_call: TRBJ1-2
clone_size: -

cdr3_nt: TGCAGCGTTGCACAGATGAACACTGAAGCTTTCTTT
cdr3_aa: CSVAQMNTEAFF
v_call: TRBV29-1
d_call: -
j_call: TRBJ1-1
clone_size: few

cdr3_nt: TGTGCCAGCAGTCCCAACGGTTTGGCCCAAGCTTTCTTT
cdr3_aa: CASSPNGLAQAFF
v_call: TRBV12-3/TRBV12-4
d_call: -
j_call: TRBJ1-1
clone_size: few

cdr3_nt: TGTGCCAGCAGCTTAGATGAAGGGGCAGAGACCCAGTACTTC
cdr3_aa: CASSLDEGAETQYF
v_call: TRBV7-7
d_call: -
j_call: TRBJ2-5
clone_size: -

cdr3_nt: TGCAGCGTTAGGGCCCAGGGGGACTATGGCTACACCTTC
cdr3_aa: CSVRAQGDYGYTF
v_call: TRBV29-1
d_call: TRBD1
j_call: TRBJ1-2
clone_size: -

cdr3_nt: TGTGCCAGCAGCTCCCACCCTCTAGCGGGAAGAGAGACCCAGTACTTC
cdr3_aa: CASSSHPLAGRETQYF
v_call: TRBV7-9
d_call: TRBD2
j_call: TRBJ2-5
clone_size: -

cdr3_nt: TGTGCCAGCAGTTACGGGGCCTTATGGACAGATACGCAGTATTTT
cdr3_aa: CASSYGALWTDTQYF
v_call: TRBV27
d_call: -
j_call: TRBJ2-3
clone_size: few

cdr3_nt: TGTGCTAGTGGAAGCAATGAGCAGTTCTTC
cdr3_aa: CASGSNEQFF
v_call: TRBV12-5
d_call: -
j_call: TRBJ2-1
clone_size: few

cdr3_nt: TGTGCCAGCAGCTTAGTACTTACTAGCGGGAATGAGCAGTTCTTC
cdr3_aa: CASSLVLTSGNEQFF
v_call: TRBV11-2
d_call: TRBD2
j_call: TRBJ2-1
clone_size: -

cdr3_nt: TGCAGTGCTAGTATAGCTAACTATGGCTACACCTTC
cdr3_aa: CSASIANYGYTF
v_call: TRBV20-1
d_call: -
j_call: TRBJ1-2
clone_size: -

cdr3_nt: TGTGCCAGCAGCAAAGGGACATCATTCCAAGAGACCCAGTACTTC
cdr3_aa: CASSKGTSFQETQYF
v_call: TRBV7-9
d_call: -
j_call: TRBJ2-5
clone_size: -

cdr3_nt: TGCAGTGCTATAGGGACTAGCGGGGGGGAACCCTCCTACAATGAGCAGTTCTTC
cdr3_aa: CSAIGTSGGEPSYNEQFF
v_call: TRBV20-1
d_call: TRBD2
j_call: TRBJ2-1
clone_size: -

cdr3_nt: TGCAGTGCTAGAGATGTGGCGGTGTGGGAGCAGTACTTC
cdr3_aa: CSARDVAVWEQYF
v_call: TRBV20-1
d_call: -
j_call: TRBJ2-7
clone_size: many

cdr3_nt: TGCAGTGCCGGGGTCCCGCCCGCTCGGGAGCAGTACTTC
cdr3_aa: CSAGVPPAREQYF
v_call: TRBV20-1
d_call: -
j_call: TRBJ2-7
clone_size: -

cdr3_nt: TGTGCCATCCGAGGTTTGCGGAACACTGAAGCTTTCTTT
cdr3_aa: CAIRGLRNTEAFF
v_call: TRBV10-3
d_call: -
j_call: TRBJ1-1
clone_size: -

cdr3_nt: TGTGCCAGCAGTTGGCGCCGGGACAGGGGGCTTGAGCAGTACTTC
cdr3_aa: CASSWRRDRGLEQYF
v_call: TRBV6-5
d_call: TRBD1
j_call: TRBJ2-7
clone_size: -

cdr3_nt: TGTGCCAGCAGCCGGCTATACCAAGAGACCCAGTACTTC
cdr3_aa: CASSRLYQETQYF
v_call: TRBV11-2
d_call: -
j_call: TRBJ2-5
clone_size: few

cdr3_nt: TGTGCCACCAGTGATAGTCAGGGAGGGAACAATCAGCCCCAGCATTTT
cdr3_aa: CATSDSQGGNNQPQHF
v_call: TRBV24-1
d_call: -
j_call: TRBJ1-5
clone_size: many

cdr3_nt: TGTGCCAGCAGCGTATCGCTAGCGGGAGGAGATACGCAGTATTTT
cdr3_aa: CASSVSLAGGDTQYF
v_call: TRBV9
d_call: TRBD2
j_call: TRBJ2-3
clone_size: -

cdr3_nt: TGTGCCATCAGTGGAAGCATAACTGAAGCTTTCTTT
cdr3_aa: CAISGSITEAFF
v_call: TRBV10-3
d_call: -
j_call: TRBJ1-1
clone_size: -

cdr3_nt: TGTGCCAGCAGCCAAGAGAGATGGGGGTCTGAAGCTTTCTTT
cdr3_aa: CASSQERWGSEAFF
v_call: TRBV14
d_call: -
j_call: TRBJ1-1
clone_size: -

cdr3_nt: TGTGCCAGCAGCACCTGGCGGGGGGCAGAGACCCAGTACTTC
cdr3_aa: CASSTWRGAETQYF
v_call: TRBV6-2/TRBV6-3
d_call: TRBD2
j_call: TRBJ2-5
clone_size: -

cdr3_nt: TGTGCCAGCAGCACCAGTTTCACCGGGGAGCTGTTTTTT
cdr3_aa: CASSTSFTGELFF
v_call: TRBV6-1
d_call: -
j_call: TRBJ2-2
clone_size: -